The TCR beta chain under discussion was sequenced for a study of OX40 agonist ivuxolimab in advanced cancers. Whole-study findings and limits: In the 0.1 to 3.0 mg/kg range, CD4+ and CD8+ blood T cells had expanded clonally by week 6.

Any history of autoimmune disease or systemic immunosuppression disqualified patients. The timepoints at which blood was sampled were baseline, cycle 4 day 1, and cycle 7 day 1. Produced via immunoSEQ multiplex PCR; TCRdb's table is partial and in-frame only. Of about 61,000 clones listed, approximately 82% are singletons. This clone was picked up one time. Its antigen is not known. The material was CD4+ or CD8+ T cells sorted from blood, obtained in a trial of the OX40 agonist ivuxolimab. This TCR was recovered from an adult with an advanced solid tumor such as melanoma, head and neck, liver or kidney cancer.

CDR3 in DNA: TGTGCCAGCAGCCGGAGGGGGACTGGAAACACCATATATTTT. It translates to CASSRRGTGNTIYF. The chain uses TRBV7-8 and TRBJ1-3; TRBD1 might be the D (6 bases). CDR3 length: 14 amino acids. V lost 5 bases and J lost 2, with 10 bases in between. Germline-derived CDR1 and CDR2 are SGHVS and FQNEAQ. Together with reference TRBV7-8 and TRBJ1-3, the CDR3 gives the full variable domain: GAGVSQSPRYKVAKRGQDVALRCDPISGHVSLFWYQQALGQGPEFLTYFQNEAQLDKSGLPSDRFFAERPEGSVSTLKIQRTQQEDSAVYLCASSRRGTGNTIYFGEGSWLTVV.